One sample yielded the 20 T cell receptor beta chains listed below, sequenced in a study of blood T cells in healthy people across ages. Through a sample-barcoded 5' primer and a J-beta primer mix, a second PCR was run for roughly 7 to 12 cycles. TCRdb re-called the 5' RACE reads with MiXCR, one entry per CDR3 protein. The table lists some 800,000 distinct CDR3 sequences, under 55% of them singletons. The sequenced sample was blood. Source of these receptors: a man aged 55 to 69 in good health.

The chain recombines TRBV27 with TRBJ2-1, with D possibly matching TRBD2 (7 bases). The DNA end lines up better with TRBJ2-7; the J call may be wrong. In germline, CDR1 is MNHEY, CDR2 SMNVEV (reference sequence). The CDR3 runs 15 residues. CDR3 DNA: TGTGCCAGCAGTTTCGGAGGGGGGGTAAACTACGAGCAGTACTTC. This sequence encodes CASSFGGGVNYEQYF.

The genes are TRBV27 and TRBJ1-5; D gene unclear. V lost 6 bases and J lost 7, with 19 bases in between. The CDR3 consists of 15 residues. CDR1 is MNHEY, CDR2 SMNVEV, per germline (reference sequence). The DNA for the CDR3 is TGTGCCAGCAGCCCGAAGCAGCCCTTAGGGCAGCCCCAGCATTTT. Encoded protein: CASSPKQPLGQPQHF.

This chain uses TRBV7-9 with TRBJ2-5; tentative D call: TRBD1 (5 bases). The J call is doubtful: the DNA matches TRBJ2-7 better. The germline V gene encodes CDR1 SEHNR and CDR2 FQNEAQ (reference sequence). CDR3 length equals 15 residues. The CDR3 DNA follows: TGTGCCAGCAGCCCCTGGAAAACAGGCATATACGAGCAGTACTTC. Translating gives CASSPWKTGIYEQYF.

The chain combines TRBV4-1 with TRBJ2-7, with 7 bases matching TRBD1. The J segment lost 4 bases and the V segment lost 1 base, leaving 7 bases of the junction unmatched. CDR3 size: 15 residues. Germline CDR1 MGHRA, CDR2 YSYEKL. This CDR3 is CASSQVSAGGYEQYF. CDR3 bases: TGCGCCAGCAGCCAAGTGAGTGCAGGGGGTTACGAGCAGTACTTC.

This clonotype was observed a handful of times. This rearrangement joins TRBV29-1 to TRBJ1-1, with TRBD1 matching 8 bases. The CDR3 spans 13 residues. Germline values: CDR1 SQVTM, CDR2 ANQGSEA. The J segment lost 2 bases and the V segment lost 6 bases, leaving 5 bases of the junction unmatched. This CDR3 reads CSVVRGLNTEAFF. The DNA for the CDR3 is TGCAGCGTAGTCAGGGGGCTAAACACTGAAGCTTTCTTT.

A few counts support this clonotype. The J gene is TRBJ2-7, the V gene TRBV27; possibly TRBD2 for D (5 bases). Trimming pared 3 bases from V and 0 bases from J, leaving 9 bases between. The germline V gene encodes CDR1 MNHEY and CDR2 SMNVEV (reference sequence). This CDR3 is 14 amino acids long. For the CDR3, the DNA is TGTGCCAGCAGTTTTGTGGGGAGCTCCTACGAGCAGTACTTC. Encoded protein: CASSFVGSSYEQYF.

This clonotype was seen only a few times. The rearrangement joins TRBV21-1 to TRBJ2-5; the DNA was not compared with TRBD2, the D call given in the table. TRBV21-1 is a recognized pseudogene. The CDR3 covers 15 residues. CDR3 sequence: CASSNEAGFQETQYF. The CDR3 coding sequence is TGTGCCAGCAGCAACGAGGCGGGCTTCCAAGAGACCCAGTACTTC.

The rearrangement links TRBV12-3 or TRBV12-4 to TRBJ2-7; 10 nucleotides agree with TRBD2. J lost 7 bases, V lost 9 bases, and 12 bases had no gene match. This CDR3 is 14 amino acids long. CDR3 loop: CASFSGGHRWEQYF. DNA for the CDR3: TGTGCCAGTTTTAGCGGGGGGCATCGTTGGGAGCAGTACTTC.

The V call is TRBV3-1, the J call TRBJ2-1; D is tentatively TRBD1 or TRBD2 (5 bases each). The CDR3 loop spans 17 amino acids. V lost 0 bases and J lost 1, with 13 bases in between. Germline loops: CDR1 LGHDT, CDR2 YNNKEL (reference sequence). The DNA of the CDR3 is TGTGCCAGCAGCCAAGATCTGCAGGGACCTTCCTACAATGAGCAGTTCTTC. It encodes CASSQDLQGPSYNEQFF.

This chain joins TRBV4-1 and TRBJ2-4; 15 bases agree with TRBD2. The end of the DNA fits TRBJ2-5 better, so the J call may be wrong. This CDR3 has 17 residues. The germline V gene encodes CDR1 MGHRA and CDR2 YSYEKL. CDR3 nucleotide sequence: TGCGCCAGCAGCCAGACGGGACTAGCGGGGGGCACAGAGACCCAGTACTTC. This encodes CASSQTGLAGGTETQYF.

This rearrangement joins TRBV12-3 or TRBV12-4 to TRBJ2-1, with a possible D match to TRBD1 (5 bases). This CDR3 is built from 12 residues. With 7 bases removed from V and 10 bases from J, the gap between germline ends came to 14 bases. Here the CDR3 reads CASTVGQGEQFF. The CDR3 coding sequence is TGTGCCAGCACCGTGGGCCAGGGAGAGCAGTTCTTC.

The chain employs TRBV10-3 and TRBJ2-5; the D call may be TRBD1 or TRBD2 (6 bases each). The assigned J gene may be wrong: the sequence end matches TRBJ2-7 better. Germline assignment: CDR1 ENHRY and CDR2 SYGVKD. CDR3 length: 16 residues. CDR3 region: CAIQAFGTGAVYEQYF. CDR3 DNA: TGTGCCATCCAAGCCTTCGGGACGGGGGCTGTCTACGAGCAGTACTTC.

V and J are TRBV4-1 and TRBJ2-5, with 9 bases lining up with TRBD2. Germline CDR1 is MGHRA and CDR2 is YSYEKL. There are 16 residues in the CDR3. Trimming took 1 base from V and 2 from J; bases not matched to a gene: 5. The CDR3 DNA reads as TGCGCCAGCAGCCAAGCGCTAGCGGGGAATCAAGAGACCCAGTACTTC. Protein: CASSQALAGNQETQYF.

The chain combines TRBV7-2 with TRBJ2-1; TRBD1 might be the D (6 bases). Germline CDR1 SGHTA, CDR2 FQGNSA. Between the trimmed V and J ends, which lost 4 bases and 13 bases, there was a span of 11 bases. The CDR3 totals 11 residues. DNA for the CDR3: TGTGCCAGCAGCTCGGGACACCTACAGTTCTTC. It encodes CASSSGHLQFF.

V usage is TRBV7-9 and J usage is TRBJ1-2, with unresolved D. The CDR3 runs 12 residues. Germline V CDR1 and CDR2: SEHNR, FQNEAQ (reference sequence). V was trimmed by 4 bases and J by 5 bases, leaving 8 bases between them. The CDR3 here is CASSSEEYGYTF. CDR3 nucleotides: TGTGCCAGCAGCTCCGAAGAGTATGGCTACACCTTC.

A remark on this clonotype: A much more abundant neighbour one base away suggests this may be a read error. This chain uses TRBV14 with TRBJ2-1, with 9 bases lining up with TRBD1. In germline, CDR1 is SGHDN, CDR2 FVKESK. Trimming took 4 bases from V and 13 from J; bases not matched to a gene: 11. This CDR3 region has 14 residues. The CDR3 DNA sequence: TGTGCCAGCAGCCGGAACAGGGGGCAAGAGACCCAGTTCTTC. It translates to CASSRNRGQETQFF.

The gene calls are TRBV11-2 and TRBJ2-3, with 8 positions matching TRBD2. This CDR3 is 16 amino acids long. Trimming removed 3 bases from V and 0 bases from J; junction bases left unmatched: 5. CDR1 and CDR2 from the germline V gene are SGHAT and FQNNGV. The CDR3 loop is CASSFSSGQSTDTQYF. CDR3 sequence (DNA): TGTGCCAGCAGCTTCTCTAGCGGGCAAAGCACAGATACGCAGTATTTT. The full variable domain, in which reference TRBV11-2 and TRBJ2-3 provide the parts outside the CDR3, is EAGVAQSPRYKIIEKRQSVAFWCNPISGHATLYWYQQILGQGPKLLIQFQNNGVVDDSQLPKDRFSAERLKGVDSTLKIQPAKLEDSAVYLCASSFSSGQSTDTQYFGPGTRLTVL.

V gene TRBV10-3 combines with J gene TRBJ1-2; D possibly corresponds to TRBD1 (5 bases). There are 13 residues in the CDR3. The V end was cut by 0 bases, the J end by 6 bases, with 8 bases between. Germline V gene sequence: CDR1 ENHRY, CDR2 SYGVKD. CDR3 sequence reads: CAISESQGNGYTF. In DNA form, the CDR3 reads TGTGCCATCAGTGAGTCTCAGGGCAATGGCTACACCTTC.

This clonotype was detected once. The chain uses TRBV10-3 and TRBJ1-2; D gene ambiguous. The CDR3 is made up of 16 amino acids. V gave up 4 bases and J gave up 0 bases, with 15 bases separating them. Germline V gives CDR1 ENHRY, CDR2 SYGVKD. Written as DNA, the CDR3 is TGTGCCATCAGTGGACACCCGAATGGCCCTAACTATGGCTACACCTTC. Translation gives CAISGHPNGPNYGYTF.

This clonotype was observed a few times. The chain links TRBV2 to TRBJ1-2; D is perhaps TRBD1 (5 bases). V was pared by 5 bases and J by 2 bases, with 12 bases between. Germline V gives CDR1 SNHLY, CDR2 FYNNEI. The CDR3 covers 14 residues. DNA of the CDR3: TGTGCCAGCAGTACCGATTCAGGGAACTATGGCTACACCTTC. It translates to CASSTDSGNYGYTF.